The 30 T cell receptor beta chains in this list originate from one sample, sequenced in a study of cytomegalovirus exposure and HLA in healthy donors. Primers included in the PCR were 60 Vbeta and 13 Jbeta primers. Measured with immunoSEQ multiplex PCR; TCRdb has only the in-frame clones, and not every one. The sample lists about 130,000 clones; 84% were seen once. The sequencing sample was made of PBMCs. The receptors were sampled from a man aged 50 or older in good health and CMV-seronegative.

The rearrangement uses TRBV9 and TRBJ1-1, with TRBD1 matching over 8 bases. Germline V gene sequence: CDR1 SGDLS, CDR2 YYNGEE. V trimming: 0 bases; J trimming: 3 bases; junction bases outside the gene matches: 10. This CDR3 is built from 17 residues. As DNA, the CDR3 is TGTGCCAGCAGCGTAGGGACAGGGAACCCCTTGGACACTGAAGCTTTCTTT. This codes for CASSVGTGNPLDTEAFF.

CDR3: CASRFRDRSSYEQYF. The CDR3 bases are TGTGCCAGCAGGTTCCGGGACAGGAGCTCCTACGAGCAGTACTTC. V gene TRBV7-2 combines with J gene TRBJ2-7; 8 bases map to TRBD1. V shed 6 bases, J shed 0 bases, and the junction held 7 bases outside the gene matches. The CDR3 contains 15 residues. CDR1 and CDR2 from the germline V gene are SGHTA and FQGNSA.

V gene TRBV30 combines with J gene TRBJ1-1, with D perhaps TRBD1 (6 bases). Deletions cut 3 bases from V and 2 bases from J, with 13 bases between. Germline-derived CDR1 and CDR2 are GTSNPN and SVGIG (reference sequence). The CDR3 extends over 14 amino acids. The CDR3 loop is CAWSSQGRNTEAFF. In nucleotides, the CDR3 is TGTGCCTGGAGCTCCCAGGGGCGCAACACTGAAGCTTTCTTT.

The chain is built from TRBV5-1 and TRBJ2-6, with TRBD1 as a possible D gene (6 bases). This CDR3 spans 18 amino acids. The ends were cut back, 6 bases at V and 0 bases at J, with 19 bases in the middle. Germline CDR1 SGHRS, CDR2 YFSETQ. The CDR3 region has the DNA TGCGCCAGCACCCACAGGGCGCTGGGCCCCTCTGGGGCCAACGTCCTGACTTTC. It encodes CASTHRALGPSGANVLTF. Complete variable domain (other parts from reference TRBV5-1 and TRBJ2-6): KAGVTQTPRYLIKTRGQQVTLSCSPISGHRSVSWYQQTPGQGLQFLFEYFSETQRNKGNFPGRFSGRQFSNSRSEMNVSTLELGDSALYLCASTHRALGPSGANVLTFGAGSRLTVL.

V gene TRBV19 combines with J gene TRBJ1-2, with D tentatively TRBD1 (5 bases). Trimming took off 8 bases at V and 7 bases at J, with 20 bases between the two ends. Germline CDR1 reads LNHDA; CDR2 reads SQIVND (reference sequence). The CDR3 consists of 14 residues. Here the CDR3 reads CASSFLDGGTGYTF. As DNA, the CDR3 is TGTGCCAGTTCCTTTTTGGATGGGGGGACTGGCTACACCTTC.

CDR3 residues: CASSDRVNEQFF. The CDR3 region has the DNA TGTGCCAGCAGTGACAGGGTCAATGAGCAGTTCTTC. This chain links TRBV2 with TRBJ2-1, with D possibly matching TRBD1 (5 bases). The CDR3 extends over 12 amino acids. Germline CDR1 reads SNHLY; CDR2 reads FYNNEI. Trimming left V 3 bases short and J 6 bases short, with 6 bases between.

This clone was detected only once. J is TRBJ1-2 and V is TRBV7-2; 9 bases agree with TRBD1. CDR3 length equals 16 residues. CDR1 and CDR2 (germline): SGHTA, FQGNSA. V lost 0 bases, J lost 9 bases, and 11 bases stayed unmatched. CDR3 loop: CASSLASGTGPLSYTF. In nucleotides, the CDR3 is TGTGCCAGCAGCTTAGCCTCCGGGACAGGGCCCTTGAGCTACACCTTC.

This chain links TRBV6-1 with TRBJ2-2, with 13 bases aligning to TRBD2. J lost 3 bases, V lost 6 bases, and 1 base had no gene match. Germline-derived CDR1 and CDR2 are MNHNS and SASEGT. The CDR3 sequence is 15 residues long. The CDR3 DNA reads TGTGCCAGCAGAACTAGCGGGGGGGACACCGGGGAGCTGTTTTTT. Its translation: CASRTSGGDTGELFF.

The rearrangement uses TRBV6-5 and TRBJ2-1, with D possibly TRBD2 on 6 matching bases. Germline CDR1 is MNHEY and CDR2 is SVGAGI. This CDR3 has 13 amino acids. Between the trimmed V and J ends, which lost 6 bases and 8 bases, there was a span of 14 bases. This CDR3 is CASRKISGDEQFF. DNA of the CDR3: TGTGCCAGCAGAAAAATATCGGGGGATGAGCAGTTCTTC.

The V and J genes are TRBV7-9 and TRBJ2-1, with TRBD2 identical over 10 bases. The junction had 11 bases not matched to a gene; V was cut back by 5 bases and J by 4 bases. CDR3 size: 17 residues. Looked up from germline, CDR1 is SEHNR and CDR2 is FQNEAQ (reference sequence). CDR3 nucleotide sequence: TGTGCCAGCAGCCCTAGACTCCTAGCGGGGGCTTACAATGAGCAGTTCTTC. The encoded protein is CASSPRLLAGAYNEQFF. Full variable domain (rest looked up from reference TRBV7-9 and TRBJ2-1): DTGVSQNPRHKITKRGQNVTFRCDPISEHNRLYWYRQTLGQGPEFLTYFQNEAQLEKSRLLSDRFSAERPKGSFSTLEIQRTEQGDSAMYLCASSPRLLAGAYNEQFFGPGTRLTVL.

The chain has TRBV7-3 and TRBJ2-5; 9 bases match TRBD2. The trim removed 1 base at V and 4 bases at J, leaving 7 bases unmatched. Germline V lookup: CDR1 SGHTA, CDR2 FQGTGA. This CDR3 spans 16 amino acids. CDR3 in amino acids: CASSLSGGGAGETQYF. The CDR3 DNA sequence: TGTGCCAGCAGCTTAAGCGGCGGGGGGGCCGGAGAGACCCAGTACTTC.

The gene calls are TRBV4-1 and TRBJ1-1; the match to TRBD1 covers 10 bases. The CDR3 runs 14 residues. Germline V CDR1 and CDR2: MGHRA, YSYEKL. After removal of 3 bases from V and 4 bases from J, the junction contained 2 bases not matched to a gene. CDR3 DNA: TGCGCCAGCAGCCAGGGACAGGGGCTCACTGAAGCTTTCTTT. This gives the protein CASSQGQGLTEAFF.

Note on this clone: One end of the junction is discordant with germline, which a read error may explain. V gene TRBV4-3 combines with J gene TRBJ2-2, with 8 bases matching TRBD2. The length of the CDR3 is 16 residues. Looked up from germline, CDR1 is LGHNA and CDR2 is YSLEER. Written as DNA, the CDR3 is TGCGCCAGCAGCTTAAGTAGCGGGGCGAACGCCGGGGAGCTGTTTTTT. This sequence encodes CASSLSSGANAGELFF.

The DNA of the CDR3 is TGTGCCAGTAGTCACAGGGAGGGGACCCAGTACTTC. It translates to CASSHREGTQYF. The chain links TRBV19 to TRBJ2-5, with D maybe TRBD2 (7 bases). Germline-derived CDR1 and CDR2 are LNHDA and SQIVND (reference sequence). The CDR3 totals 12 residues. Trimming took 5 bases from V and 7 from J, leaving 11 bases between them. The whole variable domain, filled in from reference TRBV19 and TRBJ2-5, reads DGGITQSPKYLFRKEGQNVTLSCEQNLNHDAMYWYRQDPGQGLRLIYYSQIVNDFQKGDIAEGYSVSREKKESFPLTVTSAQKNPTAFYLCASSHREGTQYFGPGTRLLVL.

V gene TRBV5-1 combines with J gene TRBJ2-1, with a tentative D call TRBD1 (5 bases). The ends were cut back, 0 bases at V and 8 bases at J, with 12 bases in the middle. Germline-derived CDR1 and CDR2 are SGHRS and YFSETQ. This CDR3 is built from 14 residues. The DNA for the CDR3 is TGCGCCAGCAGCTTGGGGACATCAAACTATGAGCAGTTCTTC. Translating gives CASSLGTSNYEQFF.

J is TRBJ1-2 and V is TRBV13; D is uncertain. The length of the CDR3 is 12 residues. The V gene's germline CDR1 is PRHDT and CDR2 FYEKMQ (reference sequence). V was pared by 0 bases and J by 4 bases, with 3 bases between. In DNA form, the CDR3 reads TGTGCCAGCAGCTTAGGCGGCTATGGCTACACCTTC. Translation gives CASSLGGYGYTF. Together with reference TRBV13 and TRBJ1-2, the CDR3 gives the full variable domain: AAGVIQSPRHLIKEKRETATLKCYPIPRHDTVYWYQQGPGQDPQFLISFYEKMQSDKGSIPDRFSAQQFSDYHSELNMSSLELGDSALYFCASSLGGYGYTFGSGTRLTVV.

The chain joins TRBV5-1 to TRBJ2-1; 10 bases are shared with TRBD1. V shed 4 bases, J shed 5 bases, and the junction held 9 bases outside the gene matches. The V gene's germline CDR1 is SGHRS and CDR2 YFSETQ. The CDR3 covers 16 residues. CDR3 loop: CASSRDRGRPNNEQFF. CDR3 bases: TGCGCCAGCAGCCGCGACAGGGGGCGACCTAACAATGAGCAGTTCTTC. The entire variable domain, with the rest obtained from reference TRBV5-1 and TRBJ2-1, is as follows: KAGVTQTPRYLIKTRGQQVTLSCSPISGHRSVSWYQQTPGQGLQFLFEYFSETQRNKGNFPGRFSGRQFSNSRSEMNVSTLELGDSALYLCASSRDRGRPNNEQFFGPGTRLTVL.

V gene TRBV29-1 combines with J gene TRBJ2-4, with 9 bases fitting TRBD2. The CDR3 is made up of 11 amino acids. V gave up 4 bases and J gave up 15 bases; unmatched junction bases: 7. Per germline, CDR1 SQVTM and CDR2 ANQGSEA. CDR3 bases: TGCAGCGTTGTGGCGGGGGGGCGCGGGTACTTC. Encoded protein: CSVVAGGRGYF.

The chain carries TRBV30 and TRBJ2-3; TRBD1 agrees at 8 bases. Germline loops: CDR1 GTSNPN, CDR2 SVGIG (reference sequence). The CDR3 is 14 amino acids. Germline trimming cut 0 bases from V and 1 base from J; bases unmatched to any gene: 0. The CDR3 region has the DNA TGTGCCTGGAGTGTACAGGGGGGCACAGATACGCAGTATTTT. It translates to CAWSVQGGTDTQYF. The full variable domain, its missing parts supplied by reference TRBV30 and TRBJ2-3, is SQTIHQWPATLVQPVGSPLSLECTVEGTSNPNLYWYRQAAGRGLQLLFYSVGIGQISSEVPQNLSASRPQDRQFILSSKKLLLSDSGFYLCAWSVQGGTDTQYFGPGTRLTVL.

The V call is TRBV6-1, the J call TRBJ2-7; D is uncertain. This CDR3 has 15 amino acids. Germline V lookup: CDR1 MNHNS, CDR2 SASEGT. Trimming cost V 4 bases and J 0 bases, with 13 bases left between them. The CDR3 loop is CASSALVQASYEQYF. The CDR3 region has the DNA TGTGCCAGCAGTGCCCTCGTCCAGGCCTCCTACGAGCAGTACTTC.

J is TRBJ1-1 and V is TRBV5-1; 9 nucleotides line up with TRBD1. Germline trimming cut 7 bases from V and 4 bases from J; bases unmatched to any gene: 11. The CDR3 runs 15 residues. Germline CDR1 and CDR2: SGHRS and YFSETQ. The CDR3 DNA reads TGCGCCAGCTCCGGGACAGGGACGTTCGGCACTGAAGCTTTCTTT. It specifies CASSGTGTFGTEAFF.

A word on this clone: At the DNA level, this CDR3 is encoded by other sequences in the same sample as well. V gene TRBV7-8 combines with J gene TRBJ1-6; TRBD1 matches 8 bases. The CDR3 has 13 residues. Trimming cost V 5 bases and J 9 bases; bases outside gene matches: 3. Germline CDR1 is SGHVS and CDR2 is FQNEAQ. CDR3 coding DNA: TGTGCCAGCAGCCTTGACAGGGGTTCACCCCTCCACTTT. Protein product: CASSLDRGSPLHF.

The chain employs TRBV14 and TRBJ2-7, with D perhaps matching TRBD1 (7 bases). The germline gives CDR1 SGHDN, CDR2 FVKESK. The CDR3 covers 15 residues. V shed 5 bases and J shed 2 bases, with 16 bases lying between them. CDR3 DNA sequence: TGTGCCAGCAGCGCGGGACAGCCGGGTCCCTACGAGCAGTACTTC. Protein: CASSAGQPGPYEQYF. Variable domain in full (rest from reference TRBV14 and TRBJ2-7): EAGVTQFPSHSVIEKGQTVTLRCDPISGHDNLYWYRRVMGKEIKFLLHFVKESKQDESGMPNNRFLAERTGGTYSTLKVQPAELEDSGVYFCASSAGQPGPYEQYFGPGTRLTVT.

V usage is TRBV9 and J usage is TRBJ2-1, with 9 bases that match TRBD2. Per the germline V gene, CDR1 is SGDLS and CDR2 is YYNGEE. The trim removed 0 bases at V and 0 bases at J, leaving 13 bases unmatched. The CDR3 is made up of 20 amino acids. CDR3 sequence (DNA): TGTGCCAGCAGCGTAGATCCCCCGATACTAGCGGGTTTCTCCTACAATGAGCAGTTCTTC. It specifies CASSVDPPILAGFSYNEQFF.

The rearrangement uses TRBV27 and TRBJ1-1, with 8 bases identical to TRBD1. This CDR3 is 14 amino acids long. Unmatched junction bases numbered 11, after V lost 3 bases and J lost 11 bases. Germline CDR1 reads MNHEY; CDR2 reads SMNVEV (reference sequence). CDR3 protein: CASSFSPGQDHAFF. CDR3 sequence (DNA): TGTGCCAGCAGTTTTTCTCCGGGACAGGACCATGCTTTCTTT.

The gene calls are TRBV30 and TRBJ1-3, with D possibly matching TRBD1 (5 bases). V shed 0 bases and J shed 16 bases, with 16 bases lying between them. The CDR3 spans 12 residues. Per germline, CDR1 GTSNPN and CDR2 SVGIG (reference sequence). The CDR3 DNA sequence: TGTGCCTGGAGTGTACGCCAGGGCCTGATCTATTTT. Amino acids: CAWSVRQGLIYF.

The chain couples TRBV7-2 to TRBJ1-1, with D hard to call. The CDR3 loop spans 13 amino acids. The germline gives CDR1 SGHTA, CDR2 FQGNSA. The V end was cut by 2 bases, the J end by 2 bases, with 6 bases between. This CDR3 is CASSLSGNTEAFF. CDR3 DNA sequence: TGTGCCAGCAGCTTATCGGGTAACACTGAAGCTTTCTTT.

This rearrangement joins TRBV19 to TRBJ1-5; D gene ambiguous. This CDR3 is 14 amino acids long. V lost 3 bases and J lost 4, with 10 bases in between. Germline CDR1 LNHDA, CDR2 SQIVND (reference sequence). The CDR3: CASSMEGLNQPQHF. CDR3 sequence (DNA): TGTGCCAGTAGTATGGAGGGTCTTAATCAGCCCCAGCATTTT.

The V call is TRBV5-1, the J call TRBJ2-1; the match to TRBD2 covers 13 bases. The CDR3 covers 14 residues. The trim removed 4 bases at V and 15 bases at J, leaving 10 bases unmatched. Germline V gene data show CDR1 as SGHRS and CDR2 as YFSETQ. The CDR3 loop is CASSKLLAGGLRFF. Here the CDR3 DNA reads TGCGCCAGCAGCAAACTACTAGCGGGGGGGCTGCGGTTCTTC.

The chain combines TRBV30 with TRBJ2-6, with D tentatively TRBD2 (6 bases). The CDR3 runs 14 residues. CDR1 and CDR2 from the germline V gene are GTSNPN and SVGIG (reference sequence). V was shortened by 5 bases and J by 0 bases, with 8 bases between the two germline ends. CDR3 residues: CAWQGLSGANVLTF. CDR3 DNA sequence: TGTGCCTGGCAGGGACTCTCTGGGGCCAACGTCCTGACTTTC.